These T cell receptor beta chains were read from a single sample in a study of T cell changes during pregnancy in multiple sclerosis. The protocol was immunoSEQ multiplex PCR, while the TCRdb copy is restricted to in-frame clones and leaves out a portion. This sample has fewer than 35,000 clones, with around 89% found just once. The sequenced sample was CD4+ T cells from peripheral blood mononuclear cells, obtained in the third trimester of pregnancy. The receptors shown here come from a female donor in good health, enrolled as a control in a pregnancy study. CDR3s include the opening cysteine and the closing phenylalanine or tryptophan. D genes are given only for firm matches. Some rows have no size entry. The others give once, few or many, or a class for an expanded clone.

-	TRBV19	TRBJ2-3	-	CASSNLGRNTDTQYF	TGTGCCAGTAGTAATTTGGGGAGGAACACAGATACGCAGTATTTT
TRBD2	TRBV5-4	TRBJ2-5	once	CASSLELAEETQYF	TGTGCCAGCAGCTTGGAGCTAGCGGAAGAGACCCAGTACTTC
-	TRBV6-1	TRBJ2-5	-	CASRGQTQETQYF	TGTGCCAGCAGAGGACAGACCCAGGAGACCCAGTACTTC
TRBD1	TRBV27	TRBJ1-5	-	CASSRGGTGLNQPQHF	TGTGCCAGCAGTCGCGGGGGGACAGGGTTAAATCAGCCCCAGCATTTT
-	TRBV5-5	TRBJ2-7	-	CASSYSTYEQYF	TGTGCCAGCAGCTACAGTACCTACGAGCAGTACTTC
TRBD1	TRBV5-1	TRBJ2-2	-	CASSFTGEGTGELFF	TGCGCCAGCAGCTTCACAGGGGAAGGTACCGGGGAGCTGTTTTTT
-	TRBV6-6	TRBJ1-5	-	CASRAGGTGQPQHF	TGTGCCAGCAGGGCTGGGGGGACGGGTCAGCCCCAGCATTTT
-	TRBV5-1	TRBJ2-3	-	CASSLGGGSGTQYF	TGCGCCAGCAGCTTGGGGGGAGGATCGGGTACGCAGTATTTT
TRBD1	TRBV29-1	TRBJ1-4	-	CSVGVGTGNEKLFF	TGCAGCGTTGGGGTGGGGACAGGGAATGAAAAACTGTTTTTT
TRBD2	TRBV14	TRBJ2-1	-	CASSHLVGQRGSNEQFF	TGTGCCAGCAGCCACTTAGTGGGCCAGCGGGGGAGCAATGAGCAGTTCTTC
-	TRBV14	TRBJ2-5	few	CASSPGSQETQYF	TGTGCCAGCAGCCCAGGATCACAAGAGACCCAGTACTTC
-	TRBV7-2	TRBJ1-2	-	CASSLSRIYGYTF	TGTGCCAGCAGCCTTTCGAGGATCTATGGCTACACCTTC
-	TRBV4-1	TRBJ1-2	-	CASSQEAQVRYTF	TGCGCCAGCAGCCAAGAAGCCCAAGTCCGGTACACCTTC
-	TRBV6-6	TRBJ2-1	-	CASSQRNEQFF	TGTGCCAGCAGCCAGCGCAATGAGCAGTTCTTC
-	TRBV6-1	TRBJ1-2	-	CASSDRGAGYTF	TGTGCCAGCAGTGATCGGGGGGCTGGCTACACCTTC
-	TRBV9	TRBJ2-3	once	CASSVNSLSTDTQYF	TGTGCCAGCAGCGTAAACAGTCTTTCCACAGATACGCAGTATTTT
-	TRBV4-1	TRBJ2-1	once	CASSQAGVVPYNEQFF	TGCGCCAGCAGCCAGGCCGGGGTCGTTCCCTACAATGAGCAGTTCTTC
-	TRBV4-2	TRBJ1-2	few	CASSQDHSGAYGYTF	TGTGCCAGCAGCCAAGATCATTCGGGTGCCTATGGCTACACCTTC
-	TRBV2	TRBJ2-7	-	CASSGDWHYEQYF	TGTGCCAGCAGTGGGGACTGGCACTACGAGCAGTACTTC
-	TRBV15	TRBJ1-2	few	CATSRDGSYGYTF	TGTGCCACCAGCAGAGATGGCAGCTATGGCTACACCTTC
-	TRBV30	TRBJ1-6	-	CASGGFNSPLHF	TGTGCTTCCGGAGGGTTTAATTCACCCCTCCACTTT
-	TRBV30	TRBJ2-6	-	CAQAGANVLTF	TGTGCTCAAGCGGGGGCCAACGTCCTGACTTTC
-	TRBV10-3	TRBJ2-7	-	CAISDPGQGNYEQYF	TGTGCCATCAGTGACCCCGGCCAGGGAAACTACGAGCAGTACTTC
-	TRBV6-6	TRBJ1-1	-	CASTLWGGDTEAFF	TGTGCCAGCACTCTCTGGGGGGGAGACACTGAAGCTTTCTTT
-	TRBV18	TRBJ1-6	-	CASSPPQGGNSPLHF	TGTGCCAGCTCACCACCACAGGGTGGGAATTCACCCCTCCACTTT
-	TRBV15	TRBJ1-3	-	CATSRDDTQVGNTIYF	TGTGCCACCAGCAGAGATGATACGCAGGTCGGAAACACCATATATTTT
-	TRBV5-1	TRBJ2-3	-	CASSLVAGTSTDTQYF	TGCGCCAGCAGCTTGGTTGCGGGGACTTCCACAGATACGCAGTATTTT
TRBD1	TRBV5-1	TRBJ1-2	-	CASSPGGQASGYTF	TGCGCCAGCAGCCCGGGGGGACAGGCGAGTGGCTACACCTTC
-	TRBV30	TRBJ1-1	-	CASWPRRTEAFF	TGTGCCTCGTGGCCCCGGAGGACTGAAGCTTTCTTT
-	TRBV6-1	TRBJ1-3	-	CASSEAPWGGGNTIYF	TGTGCCAGCAGTGAAGCCCCATGGGGGGGCGGAAACACCATATATTTT
-	TRBV7-2	TRBJ1-5	-	CASSLVGASSNQPQHF	TGTGCCAGCAGCTTAGTTGGGGCTTCTAGCAATCAGCCCCAGCATTTT
-	TRBV9	TRBJ2-3	-	CASSVWGSTTDTQYF	TGTGCCAGCAGCGTATGGGGCAGCACCACAGATACGCAGTATTTT
-	TRBV7-2	TRBJ1-4	-	CASSLNGEKLFF	TGTGCCAGCAGCTTAAATGGCGAAAAACTGTTTTTT
TRBD1	TRBV14	TRBJ2-7	-	CASSQNRGPLGNGEEQYF	TGTGCCAGCAGCCAAAACAGGGGTCCGTTAGGGAATGGGGAAGAGCAGTACTTC
TRBD1	TRBV10-3	TRBJ2-7	-	CAIGLQTGVIYEQYF	TGTGCCATCGGTCTTCAGACAGGGGTTATCTACGAGCAGTACTTC
TRBD2	TRBV6-5	TRBJ2-5	-	CASSYSSGLAVETQYF	TGTGCCAGCAGTTACTCGTCGGGACTAGCGGTTGAGACCCAGTACTTC
-	TRBV30	TRBJ2-1	-	CAYRQGLYNEQFF	TGTGCCTACCGACAGGGACTCTACAATGAGCAGTTCTTC
-	TRBV7-9	TRBJ2-7	-	CASSLVGESSSYEQYF	TGTGCCAGCAGCTTGGTCGGTGAATCTAGCTCCTACGAGCAGTACTTC
-	TRBV29-1	TRBJ2-7	-	CSVSDGAEQYF	TGCAGCGTTTCTGATGGGGCGGAGCAGTACTTC
-	TRBV7-2	TRBJ1-1	-	CASSTDSDTEAFF	TGTGCCAGCAGCACGGACAGCGACACTGAAGCTTTCTTT
-	TRBV7-2	TRBJ2-2	-	CASSQLNTGELFF	TGTGCCAGCAGTCAACTTAACACCGGGGAGCTGTTTTTT
-	TRBV11-3	TRBJ2-5	-	CASSLYNGEGGETQYF	TGTGCCAGCAGCTTATATAATGGGGAGGGGGGGGAGACCCAGTACTTC
-	TRBV27	TRBJ1-2	-	CATKPTHVLVRGYTF	TGTGCCACCAAGCCTACTCATGTCCTCGTTCGTGGCTACACCTTC
-	TRBV7-2	TRBJ1-4	-	CASSLGSANEKLFF	TGTGCCAGCAGCTTAGGGAGTGCTAATGAAAAACTGTTTTTT